One sample yielded the 23 T cell receptor beta chains listed below, sequenced in a study of read filtering for tumor transcriptome and immune sequencing. Molecular barcoded adaptors covering alpha/delta and beta/gamma chains were used on 400 to 450 ng RNA. TCRdb fed the reads into MiXCR, producing one record per CDR3 protein. The sample contains 40,000 to 50,000 distinct CDR3 sequences, roughly a fifth of which appear only once. Sequenced material: a population of CD138-negative cells sorted from bone marrow. The receptors originated from a donor at least 40 years old with multiple myeloma.

This clonotype was found once. One end of the junction does not line up with germline, which may come from a read error. This chain joins TRBV11-2 and TRBJ1-6, with 9 bases aligning to TRBD1. Germline-derived CDR1 and CDR2 are SGHAT and FQNNGV. This CDR3 has 14 residues. In DNA form, the CDR3 reads TGTGCCAGCGGCTTAGGGACAGGGCCATCACCCCTCCGCTTT. It is translated as CASGLGTGPSPLRF.

This clonotype came up many times. The V gene is TRBV3-1, the J gene TRBJ2-1, with D unclear. Deletions cut 0 bases from V and 2 bases from J, with 8 bases between. Germline lookup yields CDR1 LGHDT and CDR2 YNNKEL (reference sequence). There are 15 residues in the CDR3. The CDR3, as DNA: TGTGCCAGCAGCCAAGACCAAGGGACCTACAATGAGCAGTTCTTC. It is translated as CASSQDQGTYNEQFF.

In this sample, this clonotype turned up many times. The chain recombines TRBV5-1 with TRBJ2-3, with TRBD1 as a possible D gene (6 bases). Germline V gene lookup returns CDR1 SGHRS and CDR2 YFSETQ. V lost 3 bases and J lost 0, with 14 bases in between. CDR3 length: 16 amino acids. The CDR3: CASSSPTGSSTDTQYF. The CDR3 coding sequence is TGCGCCAGCAGCTCACCCACAGGGTCTAGCACAGATACGCAGTATTTT.

This sequence joins TRBV7-2 and TRBJ2-3, with D hard to call. V lost 5 bases to trimming and J lost 2 bases, with 8 bases between them. The CDR3 runs to 13 residues. The germline V gene has CDR1 SGHTA and CDR2 FQGNSA. The CDR3: CASSRPYTDTQYF. CDR3 in DNA: TGTGCCAGCAGCCGACCTTACACAGATACGCAGTATTTT.

In its sample, this clonotype was seen a few times. The chain links TRBV11-3 to TRBJ2-7, with 10 bases identical to TRBD1. There are 16 residues in the CDR3. V trimming: 6 bases; J trimming: 3 bases; junction bases outside the gene matches: 11. Per germline, CDR1 SGHNT and CDR2 YENEEA. The CDR3 loop is CASSPGTGQGIYEQYF. CDR3 coding DNA: TGTGCCAGCAGTCCCGGAACGGGACAGGGGATCTACGAGCAGTACTTC. The full variable domain, in which reference TRBV11-3 and TRBJ2-7 provide the parts outside the CDR3, is EAGVVQSPRYKIIEKKQPVAFWCNPISGHNTLYWYLQNLGQGPELLIRYENEEAVDDSQLPKDRFSAERLKGVDSTLKIQPAELGDSAVYLCASSPGTGQGIYEQYFGPGTRLTVT.

This clonotype showed up many times. Mismatch with germline at one junction end may stem from a read error. J is TRBJ2-1 and V is TRBV12-5; no definite D call. The CDR3 sequence is 12 residues long. Per the germline V gene, CDR1 is LGHNT and CDR2 is FRNRAP. CDR3 amino acids: CAGGFPLMEQFF. In DNA form, the CDR3 reads TGTGCTGGTGGTTTCCCCCTCATGGAGCAGTTCTTC.

The chain carries TRBV7-3 and TRBJ2-3; D is unclear. This CDR3 contains 13 residues. The germline gives CDR1 SGHTA, CDR2 FQGTGA. V dropped 3 bases and J dropped 3 bases, with 7 bases sitting between them. The CDR3 sequence is CASSLAATDTQYF. The CDR3 DNA is TGTGCCAGCAGCTTGGCAGCGACAGATACGCAGTATTTT. Full variable domain (missing parts from reference TRBV7-3 and TRBJ2-3): GAGVSQTPSNKVTEKGKYVELRCDPISGHTALYWYRQSLGQGPEFLIYFQGTGAADDSGLPNDRFFAVRPEGSVSTLKIQRTERGDSAVYLCASSLAATDTQYFGPGTRLTVL.

Comments on this clonotype: An end of the junction does not agree with germline; a read error may underlie this. The chain joins TRBV20-1 to TRBJ2-7; no firm D call. Germline CDR1 and CDR2: DFQATT and SNEGSKA (reference sequence). CDR3 length equals 13 residues. Written as DNA, the CDR3 is TGCAGTGCTAGAGATCCTGTGGGGAACGAGCAGCACTTC. As protein: CSARDPVGNEQHF.

With regard to this clonotype: A much larger clone differs from this one at a single base, so this may be a read error. This chain joins TRBV5-1 and TRBJ1-1; D possibly corresponds to TRBD1 (6 bases). This CDR3 region has 15 residues. Germline CDR1 SGHRS, CDR2 YFSETQ. Trimming pared 3 bases from V and 7 bases from J, leaving 19 bases between. The CDR3: CASSSRQAGRIEAFF. DNA of the CDR3: TGCGCCAGCAGCTCTCGACAGGCGGGGCGAATTGAAGCTTTCTTT.

The chain's CDR3 is CASSQGGQGAGNQPQHF. CDR3 DNA: TGCGCCAGCAGCCAAGGGGGACAGGGGGCAGGCAATCAGCCCCAGCATTTT. This chain links TRBV4-1 with TRBJ1-5; TRBD1 matches at 12 bases. CDR1 and CDR2 from the germline V gene are MGHRA and YSYEKL. CDR3 length equals 17 residues. Trimming took 1 base from V and 2 from J; bases not matched to a gene: 3.

Many counts were recorded for this clonotype. The chain recombines TRBV12-3 or TRBV12-4 with TRBJ2-5; 7 bases line up with TRBD1. J lost 3 bases, V lost 2 bases, and 3 bases had no gene match. This CDR3 comprises 14 residues. The CDR3 reads CASSLLGTEETQYF. The CDR3 DNA follows: TGTGCCAGCAGTTTATTGGGGACAGAAGAGACCCAGTACTTC.

This clonotype was counted at least ten times. The chain carries TRBV11-2 and TRBJ1-4; a possible D gene is TRBD1 (6 bases). Germline V CDR1 and CDR2: SGHAT, FQNNGV. This CDR3 region has 14 residues. V dropped 5 bases and J dropped 4 bases, with 11 bases sitting between them. The DNA for the CDR3 is TGTGCCAGCAGCCGGGGGGACATTAATGAAAAACTGTTTTTT. As protein: CASSRGDINEKLFF. Full variable domain (remainder filled in from reference TRBV11-2 and TRBJ1-4): EAGVAQSPRYKIIEKRQSVAFWCNPISGHATLYWYQQILGQGPKLLIQFQNNGVVDDSQLPKDRFSAERLKGVDSTLKIQPAKLEDSAVYLCASSRGDINEKLFFGSGTQLSVL.

This clonotype was observed at least ten times. The rearrangement joins TRBV12-3 or TRBV12-4 to TRBJ2-7; TRBD2 agrees at 7 bases. With V trimmed by 1 base and J by 0 bases, 0 bases remained unmatched. The CDR3 is 14 residues long. The CDR3 region has the DNA TGTGCCAGCAGTTTAGGCGGGAGCTCCTACGAGCAGTACTTC. Residues: CASSLGGSSYEQYF.

At least ten counts were recorded for this clonotype. J is TRBJ2-1 and V is TRBV19; 9 bases match TRBD2. This CDR3 is 17 amino acids long. The ends lost 5 bases at V and 0 bases at J; junction bases unmatched: 8. Germline-derived CDR1 and CDR2 are LNHDA and SQIVND (reference sequence). This CDR3 reads CASSRWRSGSSYNEQFF. CDR3 in DNA: TGTGCCAGTAGTCGCTGGCGTAGCGGGAGCTCCTACAATGAGCAGTTCTTC.

This clonotype was counted at least ten times. The V gene is TRBV20-1, the J gene TRBJ2-1, with 10 bases aligning to TRBD2. This CDR3 is built from 13 residues. With 7 bases clipped from V and 6 bases from J, the junction kept 6 bases outside the gene matches. The germline CDR1 and CDR2 sequences are DFQATT and SNEGSKA (reference sequence). Here the CDR3 reads CSVGSGRPNEQFF. The CDR3 coding sequence is TGCAGTGTGGGTAGCGGGAGGCCCAATGAGCAGTTCTTC.

This clonotype was found many times. CDR3 bases: TGTGCCAGCAGTTTAGGGGCGGGGGCATCCACAGATACGCAGTATTTT. It translates to CASSLGAGASTDTQYF. The chain uses TRBV12-3 or TRBV12-4 and TRBJ2-3, with a possible D match to TRBD2 (7 bases). V was trimmed by 1 base and J by 2 bases, leaving 13 bases between them. CDR3 length equals 16 residues.

This clonotype was seen repeatedly, ten times or more. The J gene is TRBJ2-3, the V gene TRBV20-1, with D perhaps given as TRBD1 or TRBD2 (5 bases each). This CDR3 comprises 13 residues. CDR1 is DFQATT and CDR2 is SNEGSKA in the germline V gene (reference sequence). V lost 6 bases and J lost 0, with 10 bases in between. CDR3 in amino acids: CSAGTFSTDTQYF. The CDR3 nucleotides read TGCAGTGCGGGGACCTTTAGCACAGATACGCAGTATTTT.

This clonotype was recorded at least ten times. The rearrangement links TRBV14 to TRBJ2-7; maybe TRBD2 (5 bases). The CDR3 spans 13 residues. The germline gives CDR1 SGHDN, CDR2 FVKESK. Trimming shortened V by 0 bases and J by 6 bases, and 9 bases separated the two germline ends. In nucleotides, the CDR3 is TGTGCCAGCAGCCAAGATCTCGAGGGCGAGCAGTACTTC. Amino acids: CASSQDLEGEQYF.

This clonotype was recorded many times. V gene TRBV28 combines with J gene TRBJ2-5, with D possibly being TRBD1 (5 bases). CDR1 MDHEN and CDR2 SYDVKM come from the germline V gene. This CDR3 spans 13 amino acids. Trimming removed 3 bases from V and 10 bases from J, with 15 bases in between. CDR3 sequence reads: CASSFRAARVQYF. The CDR3 coding sequence is TGTGCCAGCAGTTTTCGAGCAGCCAGGGTCCAGTACTTC.

There are many counts of this clonotype. The CDR3 sequence is CATQRPTDTQYF. CDR3 DNA sequence: TGTGCCACCCAAAGACCCACGGATACGCAGTATTTT. The chain links TRBV2 to TRBJ2-3; no clear D gene. V dropped 10 bases and J dropped 6 bases, with 14 bases sitting between them. The germline gives CDR1 SNHLY, CDR2 FYNNEI. This CDR3 has 12 residues.

In this sample, this clonotype turned up many times. The rearrangement links TRBV5-1 to TRBJ2-2; no clear D. Deletions cut 4 bases from V and 6 bases from J, with 7 bases between. The length of the CDR3 is 12 residues. Germline loops: CDR1 SGHRS, CDR2 YFSETQ. In DNA form, the CDR3 reads TGCGCCAGCAGCAAACCTCCCGGGGAGCTGTTTTTT. Translating it yields CASSKPPGELFF.

On this clonotype: Possible read error: a much larger clone is one base away. The rearrangement links TRBV11-2 to TRBJ2-3; 15 positions match TRBD2. Looked up from germline, CDR1 is SGHAT and CDR2 is FQNNGV. The CDR3 has 18 amino acids. The CDR3 coding sequence is TGTGCCAGCAGCCCACGGACTAGCGGGAGGGGATCCACAGATACGCTGTATTTT. It yields the protein CASSPRTSGRGSTDTLYF. The full variable domain, its missing parts supplied by reference TRBV11-2 and TRBJ2-3, is EAGVAQSPRYKIIEKRQSVAFWCNPISGHATLYWYQQILGQGPKLLIQFQNNGVVDDSQLPKDRFSAERLKGVDSTLKIQPAKLEDSAVYLCASSPRTSGRGSTDTLYFGPGTRLTVL.

This clonotype was picked up a small number of times. The chain couples TRBV29-1 to TRBJ2-7, with TRBD1 matching 7 bases. The CDR3 length is 13 residues. Germline CDR1 reads SQVTM; CDR2 reads ANQGSEA. Losses at the gene ends were 4 bases for V and 2 bases for J; bases not matched to a gene: 5. The DNA for the CDR3 is TGCAGCGTTGGACAGGGAATTACCTACGAGCAGTACTTC. Its protein is CSVGQGITYEQYF.